Following are 30 T cell receptor beta chains from one sample sequenced in a study of post-analysis software for immune sequencing data. Study outcomes and limitations: Four or five TRBV segments were more frequent in patients than controls; TRBV5-6, TRBV5-1 and TRBV20-1 belonged to this group.

Antigens for these TCRs are unknown. Unique-molecular-identifier-tagged TCR beta cDNA libraries were used. TCRdb passed the PCR reads through MiXCR, listing each CDR3 protein once. The sample shows 250,000 to 300,000 distinct CDR3 sequences, 35% to 45% of them seen only once. What was sequenced was blood. All receptors come from a girl under 18 with multiple sclerosis.

This clonotype was counted a few times. The rearrangement uses TRBV4-2 and TRBJ2-3; D is unresolved. V lost 4 bases and J 0 bases, leaving 14 bases between the germline ends. This CDR3 has 16 residues. Germline V gives CDR1 LGHNA, CDR2 YNFKEQ. The CDR3 loop is CASSLLDPYSTDTQYF. CDR3 nucleotides: TGTGCCAGCAGCCTTCTGGATCCCTACAGCACAGATACGCAGTATTTT.

To note about this clonotype: Since a much larger clone is just one base distant, this may be a read error. This rearrangement joins TRBV12-3 or TRBV12-4 to TRBJ1-5, with D possibly matching TRBD1 (6 bases). The V end lost 5 bases, the J end lost 2 bases, and 10 bases lay between the germline ends. The CDR3 runs 14 residues. This chain's CDR3 is CASSPTGCNQPQHF. CDR3 sequence (DNA): TGTGCCAGCAGTCCTACAGGGTGCAATCAGCCCCAGCATTTT.

This clonotype showed up many times. This chain connects TRBV6-4 to TRBJ2-3; TRBD2 might be the D (6 bases). This CDR3 contains 15 residues. V was shortened by 3 bases and J by 4 bases, with 14 bases between the two germline ends. Germline lookup yields CDR1 MRHNA and CDR2 SNTAGT. The CDR3 sequence is CASSESGSSSDTQYF. CDR3 bases: TGTGCCAGCAGTGAGTCCGGGAGTTCTTCAGATACGCAGTATTTT.

The chain couples TRBV5-1 to TRBJ2-3; no clear D. V was trimmed by 4 bases and J by 0 bases, leaving 9 bases between them. The CDR3 contains 14 residues. Germline values: CDR1 SGHRS, CDR2 YFSETQ. CDR3 region: CASSLVTSTDTQYF. CDR3 in DNA: TGCGCCAGCAGCCTGGTCACTAGCACAGATACGCAGTATTTT.

This clonotype turned up a few times. At one end, the junction sequence differs from germline, possibly due to a read error. The chain combines TRBV7-7 with TRBJ2-5; the D is unclear. Germline assignment: CDR1 SSHAT and CDR2 FNYEAQ (reference sequence). The length of the CDR3 is 16 residues. The DNA for the CDR3 is TGTGCTAGCAGCCCCGGACGACTGATCCTCCAAGAGACCCAGTACTTC. Protein sequence: CASSPGRLILQETQYF.

The rearrangement links TRBV20-1 to TRBJ2-7; 9 bases agree with TRBD2. This CDR3 has 13 residues. J lost 1 base, V lost 3 bases, and 1 base had no gene match. Germline V CDR1 and CDR2: DFQATT, SNEGSKA (reference sequence). The CDR3 spells CSARRGGSYEQYF. The CDR3 DNA follows: TGCAGTGCTAGGCGGGGGGGATCCTACGAGCAGTACTTC.

The table lists this clonotype with many counts. This chain joins TRBV12-3 or TRBV12-4 and TRBJ2-6; D call uncertain. The CDR3 covers 12 residues. Trimming took off 7 bases at V and 2 bases at J, with 3 bases between the two ends. CDR3 amino acids: CASTPGANVLTF. The CDR3 DNA reads TGTGCCAGCACTCCTGGGGCCAACGTCCTGACTTTC.

A few counts support this clonotype. The chain is built from TRBV4-2 and TRBJ2-1, with 10 bases fitting TRBD2. V was pared by 0 bases and J by 1 base, with 3 bases of the junction left unmatched. Germline CDR1 and CDR2: LGHNA and YNFKEQ. This CDR3 contains 17 residues. This CDR3 reads CASSQEGGLASYNEQFF. As DNA, the CDR3 is TGTGCCAGCAGCCAAGAGGGGGGACTAGCGTCCTACAATGAGCAGTTCTTC.

A single count supports this clonotype. The J gene is TRBJ2-3, the V gene TRBV29-1; perhaps TRBD2 as D (6 bases). V shed 4 bases and J shed 0 bases, with 14 bases lying between them. CDR1 SQVTM and CDR2 ANQGSEA come from the germline V gene. CDR3 size: 15 residues. This CDR3 reads CSVGPVGTSTDTQYF. The DNA for the CDR3 is TGCAGCGTTGGCCCCGTCGGGACTAGCACAGATACGCAGTATTTT.

The rearrangement links TRBV4-1 to TRBJ2-7; D not resolved. Germline values: CDR1 MGHRA, CDR2 YSYEKL. The V end lost 1 base, the J end lost 1 base, and 8 bases lay between the germline ends. The CDR3 is 14 amino acids. CDR3 sequence (DNA): TGCGCCAGCAGCCAAGGCTGGGCATCCTACGAGCAGTACTTC. Its protein product is CASSQGWASYEQYF.

The CDR3 protein is CSVDMGRTEAFF. DNA for the CDR3: TGCAGCGTTGACATGGGAAGGACTGAAGCTTTCTTT. The chain combines TRBV29-1 with TRBJ1-1, with unresolved D. CDR3 length: 12 amino acids. CDR1 and CDR2 (germline): SQVTM, ANQGSEA. Trimming left V 3 bases short and J 5 bases short, with 10 bases between.

At least ten counts were recorded for this clonotype. The genes are TRBV3-1 and TRBJ1-2; possible D gene TRBD1, 5 bases. The germline V and J ends were trimmed by 4 bases and 6 bases, with 18 bases remaining between them. The CDR3 sequence is 15 residues long. Germline V gives CDR1 LGHDT, CDR2 YNNKEL (reference sequence). CDR3 coding DNA: TGTGCCAGCAGCCTAGTTAAGGCAGGGAGCGATGGCTACACCTTC. Its translation: CASSLVKAGSDGYTF.

This clonotype has just a few counts. A read error may explain this, as a much larger clone is one base away. V gene TRBV6-1 combines with J gene TRBJ2-5; 8 bases are shared with TRBD1. The V gene end was trimmed by 8 bases and the J gene end by 11 bases; junction bases not matched to a gene: 19. There are 15 residues in the CDR3. Germline V gene data show CDR1 as MNHNS and CDR2 as SASEGT. The CDR3 sequence is CASGRRDRGYNEQYF. The CDR3 bases are TGTGCCAGCGGGAGAAGAGACAGGGGATACAATGAGCAGTACTTC.

This clonotype was counted many times. This sequence joins TRBV29-1 and TRBJ1-2; no clear D gene. The germline V gene encodes CDR1 SQVTM and CDR2 ANQGSEA. Trimming cost V 0 bases and J 2 bases, with 10 bases left between them. The CDR3 runs 14 residues. The CDR3 DNA is TGCAGCGTTGAAGATTCCGTGGGGAACTATGGCTACACCTTC. Translating gives CSVEDSVGNYGYTF.

This clonotype was detected ten times or more. V and J are TRBV24-1 and TRBJ2-1; D is perhaps TRBD1 or TRBD2 (6 bases each). V dropped 4 bases and J dropped 3 bases, with 9 bases sitting between them. CDR1 and CDR2 from the germline V gene are KGHDR and SFDVKD. CDR3 length: 14 residues. The CDR3 nucleotides are TGTGCCACCAGTGAAGGGGGACTCTACAATGAGCAGTTCTTC. It is translated as CATSEGGLYNEQFF.

This sequence joins TRBV5-4 and TRBJ1-1; D is unclear. Germline CDR1 is SGHNT and CDR2 is YYREEE (reference sequence). Trimming took 4 bases from V and 6 from J, leaving 22 bases between them. The CDR3 contains 16 residues. Written as DNA, the CDR3 is TGTGCCAGCAGCGAAAATACCGGGCCTCAGGTCGCTGAAGCTTTCTTT. The encoded protein is CASSENTGPQVAEAFF.

Concerning this clonotype: Just one base apart from a much larger clone, this may be a read error. This chain connects TRBV4-1 to TRBJ2-1, with 8 positions matching TRBD1. Germline V gene sequence: CDR1 MGHRA, CDR2 YSYEKL. The CDR3 length is 16 residues. CDR3 amino acids: CASSRDRGSSYNERFF. The DNA of the CDR3 is TGCGCCAGCAGTCGAGACAGGGGAAGCTCCTACAATGAGCGGTTCTTC.

The CDR3 sequence is CASSSWGGVGELFF. The CDR3 DNA reads TGTGCCAGCAGTTCATGGGGAGGGGTAGGGGAGCTGTTTTTT. The V call is TRBV12-3 or TRBV12-4, the J call TRBJ2-2; 7 bases are shared with TRBD2. The CDR3 runs to 14 residues. V dropped 4 bases and J dropped 8; count of bases not matched to a gene: 7.

As regards this clonotype: A much more abundant neighbour one base away suggests this may be a read error. This chain uses TRBV5-6 with TRBJ2-1, with a tentative D call TRBD2 (6 bases). The end of the DNA is better explained by TRBJ2-7, so the J call may be wrong. Germline CDR1 SGHDT, CDR2 YYEEEE. This CDR3 contains 15 residues. The CDR3 region is CASSPWGTSDNEQYF. As DNA, the CDR3 is TGTGCCAGCAGCCCGTGGGGGACTTCGGACAATGAGCAGTACTTC.

This clonotype has ten or more counts. The chain carries TRBV6-1 and TRBJ2-5; TRBD1 matches 9 bases. Germline loops: CDR1 MNHNS, CDR2 SASEGT. The CDR3 has 15 amino acids. The V gene end was trimmed by 5 bases and the J gene end by 5 bases; junction bases not matched to a gene: 9. DNA of the CDR3: TGTGCCAGCAGTTGGCTGGACAGGGGCGGGGAGACCCAGTACTTC. This sequence encodes CASSWLDRGGETQYF.

In this sample, this clonotype turned up many times. The genes are TRBV5-1 and TRBJ2-5; 13 bases fit TRBD2. V gave up 2 bases and J gave up 2 bases; unmatched junction bases: 3. This CDR3 spans 16 amino acids. CDR1 is SGHRS, CDR2 YFSETQ, per germline. The CDR3 sequence: CASSFGTSGIQETQYF. For the CDR3, the DNA is TGCGCCAGCAGCTTCGGGACTAGCGGGATACAAGAGACCCAGTACTTC.

This rearrangement joins TRBV7-2 to TRBJ1-4, with D perhaps matching TRBD1 (5 bases). The CDR3 totals 15 residues. The germline V and J ends were trimmed by 1 base and 10 bases, with 16 bases remaining between them. Germline V CDR1 and CDR2: SGHTA, FQGNSA. The CDR3 nucleotides are TGTGCCAGCAGCTTAGAGACCAGGATTGGGGGAAAACTGTTTTTT. It specifies CASSLETRIGGKLFF.

This clonotype turned up a few times. The J gene is TRBJ1-1, the V gene TRBV19; 8 nucleotides line up with TRBD1. J gave up 4 bases and V 9 bases, and 1 base lay outside the gene matches. Germline values: CDR1 LNHDA, CDR2 SQIVND (reference sequence). The CDR3 loop spans 11 amino acids. The chain's CDR3 is CASGTGTEAFF. CDR3 nucleotide sequence: TGTGCCAGCGGGACAGGCACTGAAGCTTTCTTT.

The chain uses TRBV3-1 and TRBJ1-5; maybe TRBD1 (6 bases). The CDR3 loop spans 16 amino acids. Deletions cut 0 bases from V and 3 bases from J, with 12 bases between. Germline lookup yields CDR1 LGHDT and CDR2 YNNKEL (reference sequence). The CDR3 region is CASSQDLPGANQPQHF. The CDR3 region has the DNA TGTGCCAGCAGCCAAGATCTCCCAGGGGCCAATCAGCCCCAGCATTTT. Complete variable domain (other parts from reference TRBV3-1 and TRBJ1-5): DTAVSQTPKYLVTQMGNDKSIKCEQNLGHDTMYWYKQDSKKFLKIMFSYNNKELIINETVPNRFSPKSPDKAHLNLHINSLELGDSAVYFCASSQDLPGANQPQHFGDGTRLSIL.

The V and J genes are TRBV20-1 and TRBJ2-3; no definite D call. V gave up 1 base and J gave up 4 bases, with 12 bases separating them. The CDR3 totals 14 residues. Germline V gives CDR1 DFQATT, CDR2 SNEGSKA (reference sequence). The CDR3 bases are TGCAGTGCTAGAGGCAGCAGTAAGGCAGATACGCAGTATTTT. Translating gives CSARGSSKADTQYF.

This clonotype was counted many times. This chain uses TRBV7-9 with TRBJ2-5, with D perhaps given as TRBD1 or TRBD2 (5 bases each). Germline V lookup: CDR1 SEHNR, CDR2 FQNEAQ (reference sequence). The CDR3 has 15 residues. The germline V and J ends were trimmed by 5 bases and 0 bases, with 13 bases remaining between them. Here the CDR3 DNA reads TGTGCCAGCAGCACCGGTCAGGGAGACCAAGAGACCCAGTACTTC. Protein: CASSTGQGDQETQYF.

Many counts were recorded for this clonotype. The chain uses TRBV18 and TRBJ2-1; D is ambiguous. The CDR3 runs 14 residues. V was shortened by 3 bases and J by 8 bases, with 14 bases between the two germline ends. CDR1 and CDR2 (germline): KGHSH, LQKENI. The CDR3 sequence: CASSPSAGNDEQFF. The CDR3 nucleotides are TGTGCCAGCTCACCTTCCGCAGGTAACGATGAGCAGTTCTTC.

In its sample, this clonotype was seen many times. This chain links TRBV28 with TRBJ2-1, with TRBD2 matching over 12 bases. V lost 5 bases to trimming and J lost 4 bases; unmatched junction nucleotides: 15. The CDR3 sequence is 19 residues long. CDR1 and CDR2 (germline): MDHEN, SYDVKM. DNA for the CDR3: TGTGCCAGCAGTCCGTCCAGCGGGCTAGCGGGGGGGTTATACAATGAGCAGTTCTTC. It yields the protein CASSPSSGLAGGLYNEQFF.

CDR3 coding DNA: TGCGCCAGCAGCTTGGACACGGCAACTAGGAACACCGGGGAGCTGTTTTTT. Its translation: CASSLDTATRNTGELFF. The chain couples TRBV5-1 to TRBJ2-2; D is perhaps TRBD2 (5 bases). The germline gives CDR1 SGHRS, CDR2 YFSETQ. There are 17 residues in the CDR3. V lost 0 bases and J lost 1, with 13 bases in between.

This clonotype was seen many times. The V and J genes are TRBV24-1 and TRBJ1-4; D ambiguous. Trimming took 3 bases from V and 3 from J, leaving 10 bases between them. Germline CDR1 is KGHDR and CDR2 is SFDVKD. This CDR3 region has 15 residues. The DNA for the CDR3 is TGTGCCACCAGTGATAGCGGAGGACCTAATGAAAAACTGTTTTTT. The encoded protein is CATSDSGGPNEKLFF.